This T cell receptor beta chain was documented in a study of cytomegalovirus exposure and HLA in healthy donors. PCR involved 60 Vbeta and 13 Jbeta primers. Produced via immunoSEQ multiplex PCR; TCRdb's table is partial and in-frame only. The top ten clones hold 6.5% to 8% of a sample with just over 65,000 clones, 80% to 90% of them seen once. This clone showed up just a few times. As yet, its antigen is unknown. Overall study findings and caveats: The CMV antigen specificity of a few CMV-associated chains was confirmed through in vitro analysis.

J was trimmed by 8 bases and V by 5 bases; bases with no gene match: 10. CDR1 and CDR2 (germline): LNHNV, YYDKDF (reference sequence). This CDR3 is 15 amino acids long. The specimen was PBMCs. J is TRBJ2-1 and V is TRBV15, with TRBD1 matching over 9 bases. The clonotype originates from a human donor in good health. Here the CDR3 DNA reads TGTGCCACCAGCGGACGGACAGGGGAGGGGGATGAGCAGTTCTTC. Translating gives CATSGRTGEGDEQFF.